The rows below give T cell receptor beta chains drawn from one sample of a study of blood T cell repertoires in COVID-19. The data were produced by immunoSEQ multiplex PCR, yet TCRdb's version contains in-frame clones alone and is incomplete. The sample lists about 250,000 clones, 83% occurring once. The sequencing input was peripheral blood. The receptor set was obtained from a man older than 75 with acute or convalescent COVID-19. Each CDR3 is given with its conserved first and last residue. The D gene is left open where the match is weak. The listing skips clone size in some rows; elsewhere it reads once, few, many or a size class.

abundance	v_gene	d_gene	j_gene	CDR3nt	CDR3aa
.	TRBV28	.	TRBJ1-4	TGTGCCAGCAGTTTAAGTTCCGGGGTTGCAACTAATGAAAAACTGTTTTTT	CASSLSSGVATNEKLFF
.	TRBV19	.	TRBJ2-5	TGTGCCAGTAGTATATCCCAGGGTCGAGGCCAAGAGACCCAGTACTTC	CASSISQGRGQETQYF
.	TRBV27	.	TRBJ2-1	TGTGCCAGCAGTCCCCTCCCGGGAGCCACCTACAATGAGCAGTTCTTC	CASSPLPGATYNEQFF
.	TRBV28	TRBD2	TRBJ2-7	TGTGCCAGCAGTGGGTATAGCGGGCGCTACGAGCAGTACTTC	CASSGYSGRYEQYF
.	TRBV12-3/TRBV12-4	.	TRBJ1-1	TGTGCCAGCAGTTCCAGTATGAACACTGAAGCTTTCTTT	CASSSSMNTEAFF
.	TRBV7-2	TRBD1	TRBJ1-1	TGTGCCAGCAGCCGGGACAGGGTAAGGTTGGACACTGAAGCTTTCTTT	CASSRDRVRLDTEAFF
once	TRBV7-9	.	TRBJ1-2	TGTGCCAGCAGCTTAGGGGGCACCTATGGCTACACCTTC	CASSLGGTYGYTF
few	TRBV19	.	TRBJ2-7	TGTGCCAGTAGTATTGGCCTCGGGGGATCCAACTCCTACGAGCAGTACTTC	CASSIGLGGSNSYEQYF
.	TRBV2	.	TRBJ2-2	TGTGCCAGTAAAGGGGACACCTACACCGGGGAGCTGTTTTTT	CASKGDTYTGELFF
.	TRBV19	TRBD1	TRBJ1-4	TGTGCCAGTAGTGCCTACAGGGGTGGGAATGAAAAACTGTTTTTT	CASSAYRGGNEKLFF
once	TRBV6-2/TRBV6-3	TRBD2	TRBJ2-7	TGTGCCAGCAGTTACTCCGTGCGGGAGATCTACGAGCAGTACTTC	CASSYSVREIYEQYF
.	TRBV2	.	TRBJ2-1	TGTGCCAGCAGTGAGGGGGCTCTCTACAATGAGCAGTTCTTC	CASSEGALYNEQFF
.	TRBV9	.	TRBJ2-5	TGTGCCAGCAGCGTCTACGGAGGCAGAGAGACCCAGTACTTC	CASSVYGGRETQYF
.	TRBV5-4	.	TRBJ2-6	TGTGCCAGCAGCTGGGGGTTTAGGACAGAGACCTCTGGGGCCAACGTCCTGACTTTC	CASSWGFRTETSGANVLTF
few	TRBV19	.	TRBJ2-1	TGTGCCAGTAGTATATACAAGGGAGAGGGTAATGAGCAGTTCTTC	CASSIYKGEGNEQFF
.	TRBV7-9	TRBD1	TRBJ1-2	TGTGCCAGCAGCCGCGACAGGGGGGGCTATGGCTACACCTTC	CASSRDRGGYGYTF
.	TRBV11-2	.	TRBJ1-1	TGTGCCAGCAGCCTATCCGAATCGTCTTCATGGAACACTGAAGCTTTCTTT	CASSLSESSSWNTEAFF
.	TRBV5-1	.	TRBJ2-3	TGCGCCAGCAGCTTGGCCCCTAGCGTACAGCGGACAGATACGCAGTATTTT	CASSLAPSVQRTDTQYF
.	TRBV24-1	.	TRBJ1-1	TGTGCCACCACGGGGGTGGGCAACACTGAAGCTTTCTTT	CATTGVGNTEAFF
.	TRBV7-9	.	TRBJ2-5	TGTGCCAGCAGCTCCATGGCCCAGACCCAGTACTTC	CASSSMAQTQYF